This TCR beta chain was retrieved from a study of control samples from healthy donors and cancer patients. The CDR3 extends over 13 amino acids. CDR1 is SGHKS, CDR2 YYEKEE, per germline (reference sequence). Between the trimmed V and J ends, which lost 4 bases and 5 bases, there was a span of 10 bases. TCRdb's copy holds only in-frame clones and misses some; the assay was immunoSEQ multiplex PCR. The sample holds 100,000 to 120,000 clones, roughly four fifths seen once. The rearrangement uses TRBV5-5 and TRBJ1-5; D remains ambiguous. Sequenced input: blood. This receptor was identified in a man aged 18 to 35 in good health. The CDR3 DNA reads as TGTGCCAGCAGCCCGGGTGGAGATCAGCCCCAGCATTTT. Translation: CASSPGGDQPQHF.